The rows below give T cell receptor beta chains drawn from one sample of a study of vaccination effects on CD4 cells after COVID-19. Their antigens are not known. Using immunoSEQ multiplex PCR, the repertoire was profiled, and TCRdb retains in-frame clones only, with some absent. This table has about 39,000 clones, about 70% appearing once. The specimen was CD4+ T cells from PBMCs cultured without peptide, collected after COVID-19 vaccination. The receptors originated from a human donor who received a COVID-19 vaccine. Each CDR3 is given with its conserved first and last residue. Fields, in order: J gene, D gene, clone size, V gene, CDR3 DNA, CDR3 protein. D genes are given only for firm matches. Size is stated for part of the rows, as once, few or many counts, or as a class when the clone is expanded.

TRBJ1-2 - - TRBV20-1 TGCAGTGCTAGAGAGACGTATGGCTACACCTTC CSARETYGYTF
TRBJ2-7 - - TRBV7-8 TGTGCCAGCAGAGAAACAGGTGTGGTTGGCGAGCAGTACTTC CASRETGVVGEQYF
TRBJ1-1 - - TRBV29-1 TGCAGCGCTACTCTGACAGTGAACACTGAAGCTTTCTTT CSATLTVNTEAFF
TRBJ1-2 TRBD1 - TRBV10-3 TGTGCCACGGGAGGGGGCGGCTACTATGGCTACACCTTC CATGGGGYYGYTF
TRBJ1-3 - - TRBV7-2 TGTGCCAGCAGCTTAGTGTCTGGACAGTCGATCTCTGGAAACACCATATATTTT CASSLVSGQSISGNTIYF
TRBJ1-2 - - TRBV4-2 TGTGCCAGCAGCCAAGATTACGGGGGTGGCTACACCTTC CASSQDYGGGYTF
TRBJ2-7 TRBD2 - TRBV3-1/TRBV3-2 TGTGCCAGCAGCCCAAAGGGACTAGCGGGAGGGGAGCAGTACTTC CASSPKGLAGGEQYF
TRBJ1-5 - - TRBV7-8 TGTGCCAGCAGATTAGGGAGGAATCAGCCCCAGCATTTT CASRLGRNQPQHF
TRBJ2-7 - few TRBV6-5 TGTGCCAGCAGTTCCGAGAGGGGGGACTCCTACGAGCAGTACTTC CASSSERGDSYEQYF
TRBJ2-5 - - TRBV29-1 TGCAGCGTTGAGGGGGAACCGATGACCCAGTACTTC CSVEGEPMTQYF
TRBJ2-7 - - TRBV6-5 TGTGCCAGCAGTTACTCGATGACAGCCTCCTACGAGCAGTACTTC CASSYSMTASYEQYF
TRBJ2-3 TRBD2 - TRBV2 TGTGCCAGCAGTGAAGACGGACTAGCGGGAGGCACAGATACGCAGTATTTT CASSEDGLAGGTDTQYF
TRBJ2-7 - - TRBV10-3 TGTGCCGCAGGGGCGAGCTCCTACGAGCAGTACTTC CAAGASSYEQYF
TRBJ2-1 - - TRBV5-1 TGCGCCAGCAGCATAGAAAGCGGGTGGGGCTACAATGAGCAGTTCTTC CASSIESGWGYNEQFF
TRBJ2-7 TRBD1 - TRBV27 TGTGCCAGCAGTGAAATGACAGGGAAGGACGAGCAGTACTTC CASSEMTGKDEQYF
TRBJ2-3 - - TRBV3-1/TRBV3-2 TGTGCCAGCAGCCAGGCCGGGGGCGGCACAGATACGCAGTATTTT CASSQAGGGTDTQYF
TRBJ1-4 - few TRBV18 TGTGCCAGCTCACCGTCGTCTCCAGGTTTGGATGAAAAACTGTTTTTT CASSPSSPGLDEKLFF
TRBJ2-2 - - TRBV5-1 TGCGCCAGCAGCTTGGCCATAAATGGGGGTTCCGGGGAGCTGTTTTTT CASSLAINGGSGELFF
TRBJ1-2 TRBD1 - TRBV20-1 TGCAGTGCTAGTAAGGGGGCGCAGGGCTATGGCTACACCTTC CSASKGAQGYGYTF
TRBJ2-3 - few TRBV7-2 TGTGCCAGCAGCTTGAGCGCAGATACGCAGTATTTT CASSLSADTQYF
TRBJ2-6 - - TRBV3-1/TRBV3-2 TGTGCCAGCAGCCAAGATCCCCCATTTGTCTCTGGGGCCAACGTCCTGACTTTC CASSQDPPFVSGANVLTF
TRBJ1-5 - - TRBV6-1 TGTGCCAGCAGTGAAGTTAACAGGGAGCCCCAGCATTTT CASSEVNREPQHF
TRBJ1-3 - - TRBV5-1 TGCGCCAGCAGTCAAGGCGGGTTCTCTGGAAACACCATATATTTT CASSQGGFSGNTIYF
TRBJ2-3 TRBD2 - TRBV6-1 TGTGCCAGCAGTGAAGGACTAGCGGGAGGTTTAGATACGCAGTATTTT CASSEGLAGGLDTQYF
TRBJ2-1 TRBD2 - TRBV30 TGTGCCTGGAGTGCCCTAGCGGGCAATGAGCAGTTCTTC CAWSALAGNEQFF
TRBJ1-4 TRBD1 - TRBV18 TGTGCCAGCGCCGAGGGGGCGGCTAATGAAAAACTGTTTTTT CASAEGAANEKLFF
TRBJ2-4 TRBD1 - TRBV4-1 TGCGCCAGCAGCCAAGATTTGGACAGGCTCCTACTAGCCAAAAACATTCAGTACTTC CASSQDLDRLLLAKNIQYF
TRBJ1-4 TRBD1 few TRBV11-2 TGTGCCAGCAGCTCTAACAGGGGACCTAATGAAAAACTGTTTTTT CASSSNRGPNEKLFF
TRBJ1-5 - - TRBV3-1/TRBV3-2 TGTGCCAGCAGCCAAGATGGACAGAATAATCAGCCCCAGCATTTT CASSQDGQNNQPQHF
TRBJ1-1 - - TRBV3-1/TRBV3-2 TGTGCCAGCAGCCAACTTTTGGACACTGAAGCTTTCTTT CASSQLLDTEAFF
TRBJ1-1 - - TRBV11-2 TGTGCCAGCAGCCCCAACTCGCCGGGAAAAACTATGAACACTGAAGCTTTCTTT CASSPNSPGKTMNTEAFF